This TCR beta chain was observed in a study of control samples from healthy donors and cancer patients. The assay was immunoSEQ multiplex PCR, and TCRdb's table has in-frame clones only and misses some. Seen here are about 200,000 clones, approximately 91% observed once, and the top ten hold 1.5% to 2%. Germline-derived CDR1 and CDR2 are SGHAT and FQNNGV. This CDR3 has 16 residues. V was trimmed by 2 bases and J by 9 bases, leaving 20 bases between them. The material sequenced was blood. The sequence came from a man aged 30 to 39 in good health. This chain connects TRBV11-2 to TRBJ2-1; D possibly corresponds to TRBD2 (5 bases). CDR3 coding DNA: TGTGCCAGCAGCTTACAATCTGGTATCGGGGTGGGTGAGCAGTTCTTC. Residues: CASSLQSGIGVGEQFF.